The 6 T cell receptor beta chains below all came from one sample that was sequenced in a study of blood T cell repertoires in COVID-19. Generated by immunoSEQ multiplex PCR, the TCRdb table keeps only in-frame clones and is missing some. The sample has some 110,000 clones, 91% seen once. Input material: peripheral blood. Source of these receptors: a human donor in a cohort sampled during active COVID-19.

This clone is a singleton in its sample. The chain recombines TRBV15 with TRBJ1-6, with 7 bases that match TRBD1. Per germline, CDR1 LNHNV and CDR2 YYDKDF (reference sequence). The CDR3 runs 15 residues. V lost 5 bases and J lost 7; bases outside the gene matches: 8. CDR3 DNA: TGTGCCACCAGCCTATTTGGGACAGTCAATTCACCCCTCCACTTT. Translated, it gives CATSLFGTVNSPLHF.

The CDR3 protein is CAWRRQGPYEQYF. In nucleotides, the CDR3 is TGTGCCTGGAGAAGGCAGGGTCCCTACGAGCAGTACTTC. The rearrangement uses TRBV30 and TRBJ2-7; TRBD1 is a possible D gene (5 bases). CDR1 is GTSNPN, CDR2 SVGIG, per germline (reference sequence). V shed 3 bases and J shed 2 bases, with 11 bases lying between them. CDR3 length: 13 amino acids.

This clone was detected once. The chain has TRBV6-5 and TRBJ1-2; TRBD1 matches at 7 bases. This CDR3 has 13 residues. The ends lost 6 bases at V and 7 bases at J; junction bases unmatched: 8. Germline CDR1 and CDR2: MNHEY and SVGAGI. CDR3 sequence reads: CASRTGLVSGYTF. The DNA for the CDR3 is TGTGCCAGCAGGACAGGGTTAGTCTCTGGCTACACCTTC.

The V and J genes are TRBV6-1 and TRBJ2-3; TRBD2 matches 11 bases. From germline, CDR1 is MNHNS and CDR2 SASEGT. V lost 4 bases and J lost 6; bases outside the gene matches: 18. This CDR3 region has 19 residues. CDR3 loop: CASSAPRGKGLAVGDTQYF. As DNA, the CDR3 is TGTGCCAGCAGTGCACCGAGGGGAAAGGGACTAGCGGTCGGGGATACGCAGTATTTT.

This clone turned up a few times. The V gene is TRBV13, the J gene TRBJ1-2; 10 nucleotides agree with TRBD1. The length of the CDR3 is 14 residues. The germline V gene has CDR1 PRHDT and CDR2 FYEKMQ (reference sequence). Trimming cost V 6 bases and J 6 bases; bases outside gene matches: 7. Here the CDR3 reads CASRSLTGGHGYTF. DNA of the CDR3: TGTGCCAGCAGATCCCTGACAGGGGGCCATGGCTACACCTTC.

The V and J genes are TRBV30 and TRBJ2-2, with D possibly TRBD1 on 6 matching bases. CDR1 GTSNPN and CDR2 SVGIG come from the germline V gene (reference sequence). CDR3 length: 15 amino acids. V shed 0 bases and J shed 8 bases, with 16 bases lying between them. CDR3: CAWSVILAGAGELFF. Here the CDR3 DNA reads TGTGCCTGGAGTGTCATATTGGCAGGGGCTGGGGAGCTGTTTTTT. Looking up the rest from reference TRBV30 and TRBJ2-2 gives the full variable domain: SQTIHQWPATLVQPVGSPLSLECTVEGTSNPNLYWYRQAAGRGLQLLFYSVGIGQISSEVPQNLSASRPQDRQFILSSKKLLLSDSGFYLCAWSVILAGAGELFFGEGSRLTVL.